This T cell receptor (beta chain) derives from a study of T cell repertoires in cytomegalovirus infection. Trimming took off 5 bases at V and 8 bases at J, with 17 bases between the two ends. CDR3 size: 14 residues. Germline V gene sequence: CDR1 MDHEN, CDR2 SYDVKM. TCRdb re-called the reads with MiXCR, one entry per CDR3 protein. The table includes some 150,000 distinct CDR3 sequences, about 6% detected once. This clonotype was counted ten times or more. Sequencing was carried out using PBMCs. The V and J genes are TRBV28 and TRBJ2-3; D possibly matches TRBD1 or TRBD2 (5 bases each). This sequence originates from a human donor in good health (CMV status not recorded). Some clones in this sample may be carry-over from other donors' samples. CDR3: CASSPGPDAGTQYF. CDR3 bases: TGTGCCAGCAGTCCGGGACCCGACGCGGGTACGCAGTATTTT. The full variable domain, in which reference TRBV28 and TRBJ2-3 provide the parts outside the CDR3, is DVKVTQSSRYLVKRTGEKVFLECVQDMDHENMFWYRQDPGLGLRLIYFSYDVKMKEKGDIPEGYSVSREKKERFSLILESASTNQTSMYLCASSPGPDAGTQYFGPGTRLTVL.